This T cell receptor (beta chain) originates from a study of cytomegalovirus exposure and HLA in healthy donors. This table comes from immunoSEQ multiplex PCR, and its TCRdb copy is limited to in-frame clones, with some not included. The data contain over 250,000 clones, 65% to 90% of them seen just once; the ten biggest clones take up around 1%. This CDR3 spans 16 amino acids. Looked up from germline, CDR1 is SGHAT and CDR2 is FQNNGV. J gave up 0 bases and V 4 bases, and 9 bases lay outside the gene matches. A word on this clone: Its cognate antigen is unknown.

Points from the study as a whole: The study designated fewer than 200 TCR beta chains cytomegalovirus-associated. A few CMV-associated chains were confirmed in vitro to be specific for CMV antigens.

The sequence was obtained from a woman aged 18-29 years in good health and CMV-seronegative. V usage is TRBV11-2 and J usage is TRBJ2-7; 7 bases fit TRBD2. Sequencing input: PBMCs. In DNA, the CDR3 is TGTGCCAGCAGCTCCATCGGCGGGAGCAACTCCTACGAGCAGTACTTC. Its protein product is CASSSIGGSNSYEQYF.